This T cell receptor (beta chain) is drawn from a study of shared clonotypes between healthy human individuals. Trimming stripped 6 bases from V and 6 bases from J, with 14 bases between. The CDR3 contains 14 residues. Looked up from germline, CDR1 is MDHEN and CDR2 is SYDVKM. Assay: immunoSEQ multiplex PCR; the TCRdb copy retains only in-frame clones and omits some. The data hold roughly 2.1 million clones, with 85% to 95% observed a single time. With respect to this clone: What it recognizes is unknown.

General study points: Generally, naive subsets came out with larger estimated richness than memory subsets.

As defined, naive CD8 cells were CD45RO-negative and positively selected for CCR7, with terminally differentiated effector memory CD45RA+ cells excluded. This clonotype originated in a man younger than 35 in good health. Some clones in this sample may be carry-over from other donors' samples. The rearrangement uses TRBV28 and TRBJ2-2; D may be TRBD1 (5 bases). Material: naive CD8+ T cells from PBMCs. This CDR3 is CASSTTGDSGELFF. The CDR3 coding sequence is TGTGCCAGCAGCACCACAGGAGATTCCGGGGAGCTGTTTTTT.